The entry below gives a single T cell receptor beta chain sequence along with its context. Its antigen remains unknown. Amplification targeted TCR beta CDR3 regions from RNA transcripts. In the first-round RT-PCR of the TCR CDR3, the HTBI primer set was used. MiXCR, applied by TCRdb to the multiplex PCR reads, yields one record per CDR3 protein. Of some 560,000 distinct CDR3 sequences listed, less than 20% are singletons. These data are taken from a study of T cells in Graves' hyperthyroidism and ophthalmopathy. Study-level background: Blood was drawn when the patient was first diagnosed and still untreated. Broader study findings: In blood, most of the thyroid clonotypes expanded above 0.001 were also present. Median prediction lead before ophthalmopathy onset was around 6.9 months with the model.

CDR1 is SGHVS and CDR2 is FNYEAQ in the germline V gene. The V segment lost 1 base and the J segment 6 bases; nucleotides outside the gene matches: 13. CDR3 length: 19 amino acids. If no ophthalmopathy progression occurred within 18 months, Graves' hyperthyroidism was stable. The V call is TRBV7-6, the J call TRBJ2-3; 13 bases agree with TRBD2. Sequencing used blood. This receptor was identified in a woman in her 30s with Graves' hyperthyroidism. For the CDR3, the DNA is TGTGCCAGCAGCTTAGGACCTCCGGGACTAGCGGGGTCGAACGATACGCAGTATTTT. As protein: CASSLGPPGLAGSNDTQYF.